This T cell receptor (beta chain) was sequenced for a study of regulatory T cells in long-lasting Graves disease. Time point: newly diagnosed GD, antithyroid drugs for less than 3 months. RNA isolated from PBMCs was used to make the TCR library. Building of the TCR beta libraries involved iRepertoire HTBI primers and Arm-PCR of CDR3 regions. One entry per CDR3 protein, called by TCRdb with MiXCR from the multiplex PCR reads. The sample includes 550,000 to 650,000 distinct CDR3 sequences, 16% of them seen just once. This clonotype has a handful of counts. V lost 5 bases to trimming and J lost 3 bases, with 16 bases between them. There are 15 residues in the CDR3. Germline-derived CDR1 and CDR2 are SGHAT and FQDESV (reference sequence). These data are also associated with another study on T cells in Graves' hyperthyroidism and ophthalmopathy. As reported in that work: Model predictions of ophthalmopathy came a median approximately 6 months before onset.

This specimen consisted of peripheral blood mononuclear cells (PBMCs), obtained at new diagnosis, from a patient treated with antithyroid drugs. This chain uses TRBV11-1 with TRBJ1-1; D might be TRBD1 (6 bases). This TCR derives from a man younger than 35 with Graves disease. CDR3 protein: CASSPHGGLDTEAFF. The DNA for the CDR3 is TGTGCCAGCAGCCCTCACGGGGGCCTGGACACTGAAGCTTTCTTT. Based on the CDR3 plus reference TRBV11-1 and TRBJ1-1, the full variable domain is EAEVAQSPRYKITEKSQAVAFWCDPISGHATLYWYRQILGQGPELLVQFQDESVVDDSQLPKDRFSAERLKGVDSTLKIQPAELGDSAMYLCASSPHGGLDTEAFFGQGTRLTVV.